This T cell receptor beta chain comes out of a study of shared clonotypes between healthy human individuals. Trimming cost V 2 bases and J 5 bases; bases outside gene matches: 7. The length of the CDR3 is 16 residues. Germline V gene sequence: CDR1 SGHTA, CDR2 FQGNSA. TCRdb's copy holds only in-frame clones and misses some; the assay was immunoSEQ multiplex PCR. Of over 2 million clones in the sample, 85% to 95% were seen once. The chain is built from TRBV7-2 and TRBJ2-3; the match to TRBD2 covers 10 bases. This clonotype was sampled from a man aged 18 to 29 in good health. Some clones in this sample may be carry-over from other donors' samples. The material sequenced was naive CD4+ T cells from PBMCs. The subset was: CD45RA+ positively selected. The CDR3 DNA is TGTGCCAGCAGCTTACAGCTAGCGGGAGTGAGAGATACGCAGTATTTT. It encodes CASSLQLAGVRDTQYF.